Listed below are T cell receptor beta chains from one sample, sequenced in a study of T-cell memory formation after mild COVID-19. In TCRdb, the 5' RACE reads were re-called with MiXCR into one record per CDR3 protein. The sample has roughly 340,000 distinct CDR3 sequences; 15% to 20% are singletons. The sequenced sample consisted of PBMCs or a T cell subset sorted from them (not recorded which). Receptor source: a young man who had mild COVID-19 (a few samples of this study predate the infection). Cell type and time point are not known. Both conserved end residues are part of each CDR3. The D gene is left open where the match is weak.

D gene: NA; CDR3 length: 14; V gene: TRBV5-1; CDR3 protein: CASSLSQGTDTQYF
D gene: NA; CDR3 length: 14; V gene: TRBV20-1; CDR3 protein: CSAREARKREKLFF
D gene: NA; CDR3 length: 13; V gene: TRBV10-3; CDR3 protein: CAISPQGRDTQYF
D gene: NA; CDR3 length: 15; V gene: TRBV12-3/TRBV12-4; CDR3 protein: CASSRGTLGTGELFF
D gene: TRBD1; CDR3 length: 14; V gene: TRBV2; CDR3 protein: CASSLTGRSGELFF
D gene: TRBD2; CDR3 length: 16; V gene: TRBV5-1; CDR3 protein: CASSSRLASLGDTQYF
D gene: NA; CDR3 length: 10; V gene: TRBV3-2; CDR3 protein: CARSLPGRLF
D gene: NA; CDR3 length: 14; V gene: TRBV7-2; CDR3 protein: CASSLEAGVNIQYF
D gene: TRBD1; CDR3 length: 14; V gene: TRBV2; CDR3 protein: CASSRTGGRETQYF
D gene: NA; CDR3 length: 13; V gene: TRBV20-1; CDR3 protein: CSAPERIESEQYF
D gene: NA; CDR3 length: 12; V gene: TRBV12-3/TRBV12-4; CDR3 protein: CASSPEGQPQHF
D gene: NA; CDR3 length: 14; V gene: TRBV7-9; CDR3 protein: CASSSPGTTDTQYF
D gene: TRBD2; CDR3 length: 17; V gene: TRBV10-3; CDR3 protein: CAISESALAGWPDTQYF
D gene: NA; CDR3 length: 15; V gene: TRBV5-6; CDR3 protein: CASSFGGTQYNEQFF
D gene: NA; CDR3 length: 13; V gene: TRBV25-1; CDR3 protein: CASSRGSGNTIYF
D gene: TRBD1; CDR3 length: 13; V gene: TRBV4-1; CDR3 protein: CASSRQGRSPLHF
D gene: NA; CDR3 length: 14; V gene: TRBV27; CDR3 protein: CASSPGTAAREAFF
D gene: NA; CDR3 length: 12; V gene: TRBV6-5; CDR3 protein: CASSPDTNGYTF
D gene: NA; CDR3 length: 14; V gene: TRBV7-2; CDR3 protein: CASTDPGAYQPQHF
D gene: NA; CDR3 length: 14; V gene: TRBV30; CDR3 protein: CALQTGTGKETQYF
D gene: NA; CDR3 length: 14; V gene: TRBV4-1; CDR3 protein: CASSQDHDTGELFF
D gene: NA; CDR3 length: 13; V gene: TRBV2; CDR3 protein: CASSGDRSYEQYF
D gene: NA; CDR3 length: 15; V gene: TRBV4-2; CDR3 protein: CASSQDYVFDGELFF
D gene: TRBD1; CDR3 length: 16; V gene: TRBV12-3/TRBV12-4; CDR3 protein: CASSLRTGGSHGELFF
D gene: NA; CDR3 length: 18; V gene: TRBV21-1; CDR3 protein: CASSTEEKRGSENSPLHF
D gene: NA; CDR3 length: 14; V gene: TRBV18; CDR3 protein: CASSLPDSFYGYTF
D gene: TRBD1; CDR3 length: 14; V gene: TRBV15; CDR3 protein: CATSTTGGSYEQFF
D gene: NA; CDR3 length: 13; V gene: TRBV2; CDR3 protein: CASRWENTGELFF
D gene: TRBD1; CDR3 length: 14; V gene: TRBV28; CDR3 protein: CASRHDRANQPQHF
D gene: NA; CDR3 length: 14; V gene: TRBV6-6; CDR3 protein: CASSYATVHTEAFF
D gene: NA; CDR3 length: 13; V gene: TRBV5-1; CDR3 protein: CASSLGRDSPLHF
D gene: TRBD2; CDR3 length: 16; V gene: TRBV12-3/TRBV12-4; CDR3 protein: CASSLHTGGVIHEQFF
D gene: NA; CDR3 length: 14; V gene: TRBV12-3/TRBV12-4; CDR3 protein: CASSWGIGRNIQYF
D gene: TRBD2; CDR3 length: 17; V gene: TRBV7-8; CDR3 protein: CASSLGTAGTSTDTQYF
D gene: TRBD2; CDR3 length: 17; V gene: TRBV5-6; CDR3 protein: CASSQSPLAGGPREQFF
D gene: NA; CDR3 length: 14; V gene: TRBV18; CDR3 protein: CASSPTNAQMGYTF
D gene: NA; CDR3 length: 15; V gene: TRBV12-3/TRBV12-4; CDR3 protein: CASIASSSSGNTIYF
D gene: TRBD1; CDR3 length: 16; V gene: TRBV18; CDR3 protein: CASSLTRTGGMTEAFF
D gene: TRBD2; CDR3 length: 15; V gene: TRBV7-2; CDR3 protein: CASSFAAGGENEQFF
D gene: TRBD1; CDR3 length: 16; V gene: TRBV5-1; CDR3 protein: CASSRGGQGLQETQYF
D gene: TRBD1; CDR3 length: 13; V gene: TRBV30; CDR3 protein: CAWTDRRNTEAFF
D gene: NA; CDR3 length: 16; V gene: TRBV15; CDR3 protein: CATSRDSGTRSYEQYF
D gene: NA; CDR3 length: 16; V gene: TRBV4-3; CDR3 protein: CASSQASGQTNYGYTF
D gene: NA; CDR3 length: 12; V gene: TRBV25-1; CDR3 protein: CASGTEAPEAFF
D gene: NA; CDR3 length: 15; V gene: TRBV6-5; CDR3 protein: CASSPMSRSTDTQYF
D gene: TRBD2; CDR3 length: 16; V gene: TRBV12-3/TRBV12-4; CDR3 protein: CASSLGGTSGVDTQYF
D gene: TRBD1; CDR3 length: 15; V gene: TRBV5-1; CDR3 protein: CASSLSRGPGNTIYF
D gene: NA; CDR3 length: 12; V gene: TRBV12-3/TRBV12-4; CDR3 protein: CATGRDTGELFF
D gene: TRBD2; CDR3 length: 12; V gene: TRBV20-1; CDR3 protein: CSAPTSGDEQFF
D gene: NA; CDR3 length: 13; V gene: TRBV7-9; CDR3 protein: CASSAQGSDTQYF
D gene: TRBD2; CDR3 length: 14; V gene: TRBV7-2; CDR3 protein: CASSRTSGGHTQYF
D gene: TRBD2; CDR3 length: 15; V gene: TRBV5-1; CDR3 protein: CASSLALAGGNEQFF
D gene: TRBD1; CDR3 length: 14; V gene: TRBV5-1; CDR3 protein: CASSLAQQGGEAFF
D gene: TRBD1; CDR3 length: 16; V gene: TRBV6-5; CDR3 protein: CASSWYQGAILDGYTF
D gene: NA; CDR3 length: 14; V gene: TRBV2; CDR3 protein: CASSSGQGGYEQYF
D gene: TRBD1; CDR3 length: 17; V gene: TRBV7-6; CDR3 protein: CASSRGVGTGSYNEQFF
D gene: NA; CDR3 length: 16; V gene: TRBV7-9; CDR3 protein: CASSQRAGRALEKLFF
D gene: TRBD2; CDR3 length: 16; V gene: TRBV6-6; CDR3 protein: CASSYSIAGGPNEQFF
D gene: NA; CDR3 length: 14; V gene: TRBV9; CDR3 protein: CASSPKPGPRELFF
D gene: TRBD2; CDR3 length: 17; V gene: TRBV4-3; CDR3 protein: CASSQGFLAGGAGELFF